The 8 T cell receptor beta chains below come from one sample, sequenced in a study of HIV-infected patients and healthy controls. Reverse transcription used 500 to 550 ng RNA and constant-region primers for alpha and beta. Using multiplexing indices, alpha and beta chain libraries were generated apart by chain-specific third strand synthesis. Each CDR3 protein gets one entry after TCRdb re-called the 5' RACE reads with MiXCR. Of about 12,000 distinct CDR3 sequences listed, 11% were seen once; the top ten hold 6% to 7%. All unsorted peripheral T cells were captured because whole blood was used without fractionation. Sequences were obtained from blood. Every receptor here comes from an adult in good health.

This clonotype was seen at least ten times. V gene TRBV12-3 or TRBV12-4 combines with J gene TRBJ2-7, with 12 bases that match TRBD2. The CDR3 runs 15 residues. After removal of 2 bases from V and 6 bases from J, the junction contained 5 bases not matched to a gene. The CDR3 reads CASSLTSGRIPEQYF. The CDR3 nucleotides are TGTGCCAGCAGTTTAACTAGCGGGAGGATCCCCGAGCAGTACTTC.

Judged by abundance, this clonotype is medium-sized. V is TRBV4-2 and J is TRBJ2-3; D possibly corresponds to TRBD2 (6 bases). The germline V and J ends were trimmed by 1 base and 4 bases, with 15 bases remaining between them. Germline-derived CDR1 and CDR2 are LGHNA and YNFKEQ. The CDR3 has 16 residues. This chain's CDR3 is CASSQGGTPGPDTQYF. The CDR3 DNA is TGTGCCAGCAGCCAAGGAGGGACTCCAGGCCCAGATACGCAGTATTTT.

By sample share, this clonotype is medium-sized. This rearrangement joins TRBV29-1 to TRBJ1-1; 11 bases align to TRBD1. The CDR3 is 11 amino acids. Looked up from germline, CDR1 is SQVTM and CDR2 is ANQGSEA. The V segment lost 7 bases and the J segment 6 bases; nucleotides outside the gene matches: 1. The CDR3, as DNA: TGCAGCGGGGACAGGGGGTCTGAAGCTTTCTTT. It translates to CSGDRGSEAFF.

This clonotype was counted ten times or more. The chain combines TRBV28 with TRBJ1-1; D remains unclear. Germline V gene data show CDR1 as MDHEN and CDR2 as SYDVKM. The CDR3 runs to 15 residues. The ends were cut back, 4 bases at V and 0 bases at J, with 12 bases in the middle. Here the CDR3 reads CASSSDRILNTEAFF. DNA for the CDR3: TGTGCCAGCAGTTCAGATCGGATCCTGAACACTGAAGCTTTCTTT.

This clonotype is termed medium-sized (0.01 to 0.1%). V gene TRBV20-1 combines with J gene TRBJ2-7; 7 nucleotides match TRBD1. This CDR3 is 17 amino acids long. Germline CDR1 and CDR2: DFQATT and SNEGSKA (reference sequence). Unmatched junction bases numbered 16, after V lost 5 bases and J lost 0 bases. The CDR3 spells CSAFPDRTRTSSYEQYF. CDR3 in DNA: TGCAGTGCTTTCCCGGACAGGACCCGGACAAGCTCCTACGAGCAGTACTTC.

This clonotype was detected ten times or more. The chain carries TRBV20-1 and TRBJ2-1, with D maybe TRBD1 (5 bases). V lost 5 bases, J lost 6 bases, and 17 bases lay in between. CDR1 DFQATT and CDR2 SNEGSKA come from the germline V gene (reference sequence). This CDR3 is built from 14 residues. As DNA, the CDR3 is TGCAGTGCTCAAGGGGTCCTCATTGCCAATGAGCAGTTCTTC. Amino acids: CSAQGVLIANEQFF.

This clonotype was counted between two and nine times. The CDR3 loop is CATHPGGKVSQPQHF. The CDR3 region has the DNA TGTGCCACCCACCCAGGGGGCAAGGTCAGTCAGCCCCAGCATTTT. The V gene is TRBV27, the J gene TRBJ1-5; 8 bases line up with TRBD1. This CDR3 is 15 amino acids long. Trimming at V came to 10 bases and at J to 6 bases, leaving 14 bases not matched to a gene. Germline CDR1 is MNHEY and CDR2 is SMNVEV (reference sequence).

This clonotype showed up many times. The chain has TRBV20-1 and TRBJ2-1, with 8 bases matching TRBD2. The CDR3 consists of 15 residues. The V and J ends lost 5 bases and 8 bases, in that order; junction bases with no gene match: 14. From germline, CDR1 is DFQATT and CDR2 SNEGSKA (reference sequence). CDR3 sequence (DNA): TGCAGTGCTTTAGGGGGAGCGGGAGTGGGCGATGAGCAGTTCTTC. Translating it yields CSALGGAGVGDEQFF.